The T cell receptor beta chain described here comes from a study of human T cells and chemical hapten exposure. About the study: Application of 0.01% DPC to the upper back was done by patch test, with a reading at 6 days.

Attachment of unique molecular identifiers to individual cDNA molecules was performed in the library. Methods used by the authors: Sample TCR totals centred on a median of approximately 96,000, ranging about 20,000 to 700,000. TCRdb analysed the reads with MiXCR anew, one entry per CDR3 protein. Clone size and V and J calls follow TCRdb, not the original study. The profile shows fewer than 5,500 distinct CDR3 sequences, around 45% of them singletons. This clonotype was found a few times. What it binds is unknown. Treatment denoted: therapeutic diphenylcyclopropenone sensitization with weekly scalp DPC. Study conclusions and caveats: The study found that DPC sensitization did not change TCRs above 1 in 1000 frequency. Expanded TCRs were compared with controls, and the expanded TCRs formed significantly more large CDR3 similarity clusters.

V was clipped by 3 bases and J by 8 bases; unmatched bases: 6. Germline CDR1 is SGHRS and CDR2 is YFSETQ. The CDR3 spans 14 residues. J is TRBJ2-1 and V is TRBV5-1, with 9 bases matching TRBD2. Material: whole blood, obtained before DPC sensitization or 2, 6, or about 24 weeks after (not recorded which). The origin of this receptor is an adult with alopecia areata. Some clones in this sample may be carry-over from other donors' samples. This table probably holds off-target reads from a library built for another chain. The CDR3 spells CASSSGTSSDEQFF. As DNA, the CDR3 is TGCGCCAGCAGCTCCGGGACTAGCTCTGATGAGCAGTTCTTC. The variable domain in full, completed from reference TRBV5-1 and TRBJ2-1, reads KAGVTQTPRYLIKTRGQQVTLSCSPISGHRSVSWYQQTPGQGLQFLFEYFSETQRNKGNFPGRFSGRQFSNSRSEMNVSTLELGDSALYLCASSSGTSSDEQFFGPGTRLTVL.